The next 19 T cell receptor beta chains were all read from a single sample in a study of regulatory T cells in long-lasting Graves disease. Arm-PCR of CDR3 regions and iRepertoire HTBI primers were the basis on which TCR beta libraries were built. TCRdb independently ran MiXCR on the multiplex PCR reads; one entry per CDR3 protein. Among roughly 500,000 distinct CDR3 sequences, around 11% were seen once, and the ten largest hold 7.5% to 9%. Time point of the sample: newly diagnosed GD, antithyroid drugs for less than 3 months. From RNA extracted from PBMCs, the TCR library was made. The same data also contributed to another study, on T cells in Graves' hyperthyroidism and ophthalmopathy.

Sequenced here: peripheral blood mononuclear cells (PBMCs), sampled at new diagnosis, from a patient treated with antithyroid drugs. The origin of the receptors is a woman aged 30 to 39 with Graves disease.

This clonotype came up a few times. The chain combines TRBV19 with TRBJ2-1, with D unresolved. In germline, CDR1 is LNHDA, CDR2 SQIVND (reference sequence). CDR3 length: 13 residues. The V end lost 3 bases, the J end lost 7 bases, and 10 bases lay between the germline ends. The CDR3 nucleotides read TGTGCCAGTAGTATTGGTAGCAGGAATGAGCAGTTCTTC. Residues: CASSIGSRNEQFF.

This clonotype was recorded many times. The chain recombines TRBV5-1 with TRBJ2-7, with a possible D match to TRBD1 (7 bases). The CDR3 runs 14 residues. The V and J ends lost 1 base and 7 bases respectively, with 15 bases between them. Germline assignment: CDR1 SGHRS and CDR2 YFSETQ. CDR3: CASSLLGRGEEQYF. The CDR3 DNA is TGCGCCAGCAGCTTGTTAGGCAGGGGGGAGGAGCAGTACTTC.

This clonotype has a count of ten or more. The CDR3 sequence is CASRQRSDQYEQYF. The CDR3 DNA reads as TGTGCCAGCAGACAACGGTCCGACCAATACGAGCAGTACTTC. The gene calls are TRBV13 and TRBJ2-7; D unresolved. CDR1 and CDR2 (germline): PRHDT, FYEKMQ (reference sequence). Trimming left V 6 bases short and J 4 bases short, with 16 bases between. CDR3 size: 14 residues.

This chain joins TRBV20-1 and TRBJ2-3, with D perhaps matching TRBD1 or TRBD2 (7 bases each). V was cut by 4 bases and J by 2 bases, with 13 bases left in between. There are 14 residues in the CDR3. Germline V gene sequence: CDR1 DFQATT, CDR2 SNEGSKA (reference sequence). CDR3 coding DNA: TGCAGTGCTACCGACAGGGACTACACAGATACGCAGTATTTT. Protein: CSATDRDYTDTQYF.

This clonotype was observed a handful of times. The J gene is TRBJ2-1, the V gene TRBV4-2; D call uncertain. Germline lookup yields CDR1 LGHNA and CDR2 YNFKEQ. This CDR3 contains 14 residues. V was pared by 4 bases and J by 5 bases, with 12 bases between. The CDR3 loop is CASSPEKGDNEQFF. As DNA, the CDR3 is TGTGCCAGCAGCCCAGAAAAAGGCGACAATGAGCAGTTCTTC.

The rearrangement uses TRBV11-2 and TRBJ1-1, with 9 bases identical to TRBD1. After removal of 1 base from V and 7 bases from J, the junction contained 16 bases not matched to a gene. The CDR3 length is 18 residues. Germline-derived CDR1 and CDR2 are SGHAT and FQNNGV. The CDR3 region has the DNA TGTGCCAGCAGCTTAGGACATAGGTCGGGACAGGGTAGCGTTGAAGCTTTCTTT. Translation: CASSLGHRSGQGSVEAFF.

This clonotype was seen ten or more times. The rearrangement uses TRBV6-5 and TRBJ1-4, with D maybe TRBD1 (5 bases). CDR1 and CDR2 (germline): MNHEY, SVGAGI. The CDR3 is made up of 13 amino acids. Trimming stripped 0 bases from V and 8 bases from J, with 7 bases between. The CDR3 DNA follows: TGTGCCAGCAGTTACTCGGGGGGGGAAAAACTGTTTTTT. Translating it yields CASSYSGGEKLFF.

This clonotype was seen a few times. The chain links TRBV20-1 to TRBJ1-2; maybe TRBD1 (5 bases). The germline CDR1 and CDR2 sequences are DFQATT and SNEGSKA (reference sequence). The V and J ends lost 2 bases and 4 bases respectively, with 17 bases between them. The CDR3 loop spans 15 amino acids. CDR3 in amino acids: CSARSSPGGSYGYTF. CDR3 bases: TGCAGTGCTAGATCGTCCCCCGGGGGTAGCTATGGCTACACCTTC.

In its sample, this clonotype was seen a few times. The rearrangement joins TRBV6-5 to TRBJ1-1, with unresolved D. Germline CDR1 MNHEY, CDR2 SVGAGI. V lost 2 bases to trimming and J lost 0 bases, with 10 bases between them. The length of the CDR3 is 15 residues. The chain's CDR3 is CASSYGERLNTEAFF. CDR3 DNA: TGTGCCAGCAGTTACGGGGAGCGTTTGAACACTGAAGCTTTCTTT.

This clonotype was detected ten times or more. The CDR3 DNA reads as TGTGCCAGCAGCCCCCTAACTACCGGGACAGGGGACTATGGCTACACCTTC. It translates to CASSPLTTGTGDYGYTF. The chain recombines TRBV3-1 with TRBJ1-2; 10 bases map to TRBD1. CDR1 is LGHDT, CDR2 YNNKEL, per germline (reference sequence). The V segment lost 4 bases and the J segment 3 bases; nucleotides outside the gene matches: 11. There are 17 residues in the CDR3.

In its sample, this clonotype was seen many times. The chain couples TRBV18 to TRBJ2-2, with unresolved D. The CDR3 runs to 13 residues. Germline V gives CDR1 KGHSH, CDR2 LQKENI. V lost 6 bases and J lost 7, with 12 bases in between. CDR3 amino acids: CASSPQVDGELFF. The CDR3 DNA is TGTGCCAGCTCTCCGCAGGTGGACGGGGAGCTGTTTTTT.

This clonotype was seen a handful of times. The chain links TRBV6-2 or TRBV6-3 to TRBJ1-1, with D perhaps TRBD1 (6 bases). The CDR3 length is 16 residues. The ends were cut back, 3 bases at V and 6 bases at J, with 20 bases in the middle. CDR1 and CDR2 from the germline V gene are MNHEY and SVGEGT. The DNA for the CDR3 is TGTGCCAGCAGTTATGACCAGACAGGCCGTGGGGCTGAAGCTTTCTTT. Translated: CASSYDQTGRGAEAFF.

The chain has TRBV12-3 or TRBV12-4 and TRBJ1-1; no firm D call. This CDR3 comprises 14 residues. V lost 3 bases and J 5 bases, leaving 13 bases between the germline ends. CDR3 protein: CASSFWEGRTEAFF. The DNA of the CDR3 is TGTGCCAGCAGTTTTTGGGAAGGCAGAACTGAAGCTTTCTTT.

There are many counts of this clonotype. The chain recombines TRBV6-1 with TRBJ1-2; weak D call: TRBD1 (5 bases). V dropped 3 bases and J dropped 4 bases, with 12 bases sitting between them. CDR3 length: 14 residues. Germline CDR1 reads MNHNS; CDR2 reads SASEGT. CDR3 amino acids: CASSEGTGLYGYTF. The CDR3 DNA sequence: TGTGCCAGCAGTGAGGGGACTGGCCTCTATGGCTACACCTTC.

At least ten counts were recorded for this clonotype. The CDR3 DNA reads TGTGCCAGCAGTACGGACAGGGTTACAGATACGCAGTATTTT. It codes for CASSTDRVTDTQYF. The gene calls are TRBV27 and TRBJ2-3; 8 bases are shared with TRBD1. There are 14 residues in the CDR3. J lost 3 bases, V lost 5 bases, and 4 bases had no gene match. The germline V gene has CDR1 MNHEY and CDR2 SMNVEV (reference sequence).

This clonotype was counted many times. The genes are TRBV2 and TRBJ2-5, with 10 nucleotides matching TRBD1. Germline V gene sequence: CDR1 SNHLY, CDR2 FYNNEI. This CDR3 is 17 amino acids long. Losses at the gene ends were 7 bases for V and 4 bases for J; bases not matched to a gene: 15. CDR3 DNA sequence: TGTGCCAGCAACCCGGGCGACAGGGGGCCGGCGGGAGAGACCCAGTACTTC. The encoded protein is CASNPGDRGPAGETQYF.

This clonotype has at least ten counts. This chain joins TRBV10-3 and TRBJ2-3; 7 bases are shared with TRBD2. After removal of 5 bases from V and 3 bases from J, the junction contained 8 bases not matched to a gene. The V gene's germline CDR1 is ENHRY and CDR2 SYGVKD. The CDR3 covers 15 residues. CDR3 amino acids: CAISLGGSKTDTQYF. In DNA form, the CDR3 reads TGTGCCATCAGTCTTGGCGGGAGTAAAACAGATACGCAGTATTTT.

In its sample, this clonotype was seen many times. The chain has TRBV6-1 and TRBJ2-2, with D perhaps TRBD1 (6 bases). The CDR3 contains 13 residues. Trimming shortened V by 7 bases and J by 11 bases, and 17 bases separated the two germline ends. Per the germline V gene, CDR1 is MNHNS and CDR2 is SASEGT. CDR3 region: CASTTVGAGELFF. As DNA, the CDR3 is TGTGCCAGCACCACCGTGGGGGCGGGTGAGCTGTTTTTT.

This clonotype was seen once. The genes are TRBV20-1 and TRBJ2-5, with 11 bases identical to TRBD2. The CDR3 totals 15 residues. Germline V gene sequence: CDR1 DFQATT, CDR2 SNEGSKA (reference sequence). V lost 5 bases and J lost 2; bases outside the gene matches: 7. The CDR3 nucleotides are TGCAGTGCTCTCCGGACTAGCGGGTTTCAAGAGACCCAGTACTTC. Protein: CSALRTSGFQETQYF.